This T cell receptor (beta chain) was sequenced for a study of CD8 T cells in ankylosing spondylitis. General study results and limits: Several highly homologous variants formed a TCR beta motif that appeared characteristic of ankylosing spondylitis blood. Matched ankylosing spondylitis synovial fluid reportedly contained a significantly enriched population of disease-linked clones. Reports of some motif variants in reactive arthritis synovial fluid and blood predate this one.

The TCR beta libraries were generated through quantitative 5'-RACE incorporating molecular barcodes. TCRdb re-called the 5' RACE reads with MiXCR, one entry per CDR3 protein. This table holds roughly 440,000 distinct CDR3 sequences, roughly 15% found once. Of note for this clonotype: Antigen unknown.

Sequenced: blood, either unsorted or a sorted T cell fraction (not recorded which). This receptor was obtained from a male donor with ankylosing spondylitis.

The CDR3 DNA reads TGTGCCAAGGGGTCCAGCGGGCCTAACAATGAGCAGTTCTTC. This sequence encodes CAKGSSGPNNEQFF. J is TRBJ2-1 and V is TRBV24-1; tentatively, D is TRBD2 (6 bases). CDR1 is KGHDR and CDR2 is SFDVKD in the germline V gene. Trimming pared 11 bases from V and 5 bases from J, leaving 18 bases between. The length of the CDR3 is 14 residues.